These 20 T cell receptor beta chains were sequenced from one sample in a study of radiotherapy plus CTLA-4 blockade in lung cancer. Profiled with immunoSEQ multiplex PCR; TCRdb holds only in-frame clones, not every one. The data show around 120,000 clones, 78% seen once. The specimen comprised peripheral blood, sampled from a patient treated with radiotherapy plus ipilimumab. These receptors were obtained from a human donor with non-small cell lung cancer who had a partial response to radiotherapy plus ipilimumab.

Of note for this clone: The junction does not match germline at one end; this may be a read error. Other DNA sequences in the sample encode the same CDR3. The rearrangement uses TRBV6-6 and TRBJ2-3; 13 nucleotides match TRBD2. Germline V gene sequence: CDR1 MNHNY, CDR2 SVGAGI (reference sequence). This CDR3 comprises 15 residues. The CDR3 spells CASTRTSGSTDTQYF. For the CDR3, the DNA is TGTGCCAGCACCAGGACTAGCGGGAGCACGGATACGCAGTATTTT.

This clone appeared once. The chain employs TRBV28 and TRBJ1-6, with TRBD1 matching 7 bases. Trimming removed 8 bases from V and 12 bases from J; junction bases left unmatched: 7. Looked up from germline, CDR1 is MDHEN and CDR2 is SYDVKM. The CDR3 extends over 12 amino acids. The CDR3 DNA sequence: TGTGCCAGCTTTGACAGGGTGGAACCCCTCCACTTT. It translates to CASFDRVEPLHF.

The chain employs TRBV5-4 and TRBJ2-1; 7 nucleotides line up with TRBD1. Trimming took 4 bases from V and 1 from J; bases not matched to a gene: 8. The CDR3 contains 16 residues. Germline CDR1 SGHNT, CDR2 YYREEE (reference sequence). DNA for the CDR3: TGTGCCAGCAGCACCGACCGGGACAGTTCCTACAATGAGCAGTTCTTC. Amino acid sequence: CASSTDRDSSYNEQFF.

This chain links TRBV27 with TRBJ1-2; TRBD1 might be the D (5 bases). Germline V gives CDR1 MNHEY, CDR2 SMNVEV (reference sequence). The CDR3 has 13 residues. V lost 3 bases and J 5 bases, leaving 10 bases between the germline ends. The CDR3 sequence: CASSFTGSYGYTF. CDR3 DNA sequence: TGTGCCAGCAGTTTCACAGGATCGTATGGCTACACCTTC.

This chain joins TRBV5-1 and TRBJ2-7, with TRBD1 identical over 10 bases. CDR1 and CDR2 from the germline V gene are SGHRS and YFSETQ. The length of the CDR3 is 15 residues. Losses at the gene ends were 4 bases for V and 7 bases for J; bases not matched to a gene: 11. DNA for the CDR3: TGCGCCAGCAGCCTGGGGCCGGGACAGGGGAGAGAGCAGTACTTC. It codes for CASSLGPGQGREQYF.

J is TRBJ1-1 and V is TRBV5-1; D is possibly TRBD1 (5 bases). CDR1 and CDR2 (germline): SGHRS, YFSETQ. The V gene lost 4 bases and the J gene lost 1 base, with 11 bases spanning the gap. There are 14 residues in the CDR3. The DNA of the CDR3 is TGCGCCAGCAGCCCGGAGGGACGGAACACTGAAGCTTTCTTT. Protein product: CASSPEGRNTEAFF. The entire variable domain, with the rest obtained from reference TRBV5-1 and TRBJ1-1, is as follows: KAGVTQTPRYLIKTRGQQVTLSCSPISGHRSVSWYQQTPGQGLQFLFEYFSETQRNKGNFPGRFSGRQFSNSRSEMNVSTLELGDSALYLCASSPEGRNTEAFFGQGTRLTVV.

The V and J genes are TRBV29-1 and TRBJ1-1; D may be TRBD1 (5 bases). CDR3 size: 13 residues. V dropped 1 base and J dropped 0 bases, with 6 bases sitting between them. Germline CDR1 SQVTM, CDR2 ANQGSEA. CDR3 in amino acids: CSVEGGLNTEAFF. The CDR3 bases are TGCAGCGTTGAAGGGGGCCTGAACACTGAAGCTTTCTTT. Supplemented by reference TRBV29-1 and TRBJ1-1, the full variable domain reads SAVISQKPSRDICQRGTSLTIQCQVDSQVTMMFWYRQQPGQSLTLIATANQGSEATYESGFVIDKFPISRPNLTFSTLTVSNMSPEDSSIYLCSVEGGLNTEAFFGQGTRLTVV.

The CDR3: CASSRPQAPEAFF. The CDR3 nucleotides are TGTGCCAGCAGCCGCCCCCAAGCGCCTGAAGCTTTCTTT. The chain joins TRBV28 to TRBJ1-1; the D is unclear. This CDR3 has 13 amino acids. Trimming pared 6 bases from V and 6 bases from J, leaving 14 bases between. The germline V gene has CDR1 MDHEN and CDR2 SYDVKM.

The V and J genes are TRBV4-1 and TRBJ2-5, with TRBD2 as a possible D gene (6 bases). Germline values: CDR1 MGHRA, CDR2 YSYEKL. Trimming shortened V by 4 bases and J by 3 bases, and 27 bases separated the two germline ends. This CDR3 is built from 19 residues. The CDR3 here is CASSPQVFKAGVTKETQYF. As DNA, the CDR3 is TGCGCCAGCAGCCCACAAGTCTTTAAAGCGGGCGTCACTAAAGAGACCCAGTACTTC.

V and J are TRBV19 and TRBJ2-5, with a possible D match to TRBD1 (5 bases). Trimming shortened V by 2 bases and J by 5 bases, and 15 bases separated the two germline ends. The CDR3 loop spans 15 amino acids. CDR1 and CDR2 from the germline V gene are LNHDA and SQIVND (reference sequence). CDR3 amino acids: CASSIQGSSRETQYF. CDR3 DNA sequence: TGTGCCAGTAGTATACAGGGTTCGTCCCGGGAGACCCAGTACTTC. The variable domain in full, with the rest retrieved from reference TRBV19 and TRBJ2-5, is DGGITQSPKYLFRKEGQNVTLSCEQNLNHDAMYWYRQDPGQGLRLIYYSQIVNDFQKGDIAEGYSVSREKKESFPLTVTSAQKNPTAFYLCASSIQGSSRETQYFGPGTRLLVL.

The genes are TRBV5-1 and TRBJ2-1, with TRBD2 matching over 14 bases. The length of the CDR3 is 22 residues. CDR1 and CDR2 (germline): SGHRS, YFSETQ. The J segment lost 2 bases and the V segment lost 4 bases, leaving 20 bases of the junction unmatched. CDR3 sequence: CASSRSLILGLAGGGTYNEQFF. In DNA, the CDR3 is TGCGCCAGCAGCCGTTCGCTAATACTTGGACTAGCGGGAGGTGGCACCTACAATGAGCAGTTCTTC.

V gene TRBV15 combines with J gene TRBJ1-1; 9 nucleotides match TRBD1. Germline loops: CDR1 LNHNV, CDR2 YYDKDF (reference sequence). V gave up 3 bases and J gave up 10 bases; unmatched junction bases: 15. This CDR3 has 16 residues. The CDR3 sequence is CATSRHTGGSGVGAFF. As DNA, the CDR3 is TGTGCCACCAGCAGGCACACAGGGGGCTCGGGTGTGGGAGCTTTCTTT.

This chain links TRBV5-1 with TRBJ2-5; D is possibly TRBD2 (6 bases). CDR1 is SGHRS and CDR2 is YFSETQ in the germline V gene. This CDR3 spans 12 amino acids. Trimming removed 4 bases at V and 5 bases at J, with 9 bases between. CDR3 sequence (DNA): TGCGCCAGCAGCCCGGCGGGGGAGACCCAGTACTTC. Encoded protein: CASSPAGETQYF. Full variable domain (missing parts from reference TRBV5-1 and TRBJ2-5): KAGVTQTPRYLIKTRGQQVTLSCSPISGHRSVSWYQQTPGQGLQFLFEYFSETQRNKGNFPGRFSGRQFSNSRSEMNVSTLELGDSALYLCASSPAGETQYFGPGTRLLVL.

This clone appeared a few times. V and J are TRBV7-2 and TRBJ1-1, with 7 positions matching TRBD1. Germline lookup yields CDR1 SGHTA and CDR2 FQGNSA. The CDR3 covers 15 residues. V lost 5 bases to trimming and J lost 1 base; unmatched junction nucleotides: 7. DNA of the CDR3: TGTGCCAGCAGCCTCAACAGGGGTCCGAACACTGAAGCTTTCTTT. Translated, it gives CASSLNRGPNTEAFF.

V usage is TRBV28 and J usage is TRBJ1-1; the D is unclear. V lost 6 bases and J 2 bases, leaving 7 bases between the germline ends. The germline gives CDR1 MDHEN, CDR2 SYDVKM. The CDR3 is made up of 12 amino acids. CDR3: CASRRGNTEAFF. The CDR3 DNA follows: TGTGCCAGCAGGCGAGGAAACACTGAAGCTTTCTTT. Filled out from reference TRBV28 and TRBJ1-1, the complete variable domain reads DVKVTQSSRYLVKRTGEKVFLECVQDMDHENMFWYRQDPGLGLRLIYFSYDVKMKEKGDIPEGYSVSREKKERFSLILESASTNQTSMYLCASRRGNTEAFFGQGTRLTVV.

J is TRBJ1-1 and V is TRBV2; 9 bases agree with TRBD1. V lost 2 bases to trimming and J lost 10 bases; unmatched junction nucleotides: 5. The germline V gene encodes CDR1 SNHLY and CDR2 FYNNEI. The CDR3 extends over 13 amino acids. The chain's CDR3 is CASSEWDRDAAFF. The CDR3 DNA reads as TGTGCCAGCAGTGAATGGGACAGGGATGCAGCTTTCTTT. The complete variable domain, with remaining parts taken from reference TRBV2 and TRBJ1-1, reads EPEVTQTPSHQVTQMGQEVILRCVPISNHLYFYWYRQILGQKVEFLVSFYNNEISEKSEIFDDQFSVERPDGSNFTLKIRSTKLEDSAMYFCASSEWDRDAAFFGQGTRLTVV.

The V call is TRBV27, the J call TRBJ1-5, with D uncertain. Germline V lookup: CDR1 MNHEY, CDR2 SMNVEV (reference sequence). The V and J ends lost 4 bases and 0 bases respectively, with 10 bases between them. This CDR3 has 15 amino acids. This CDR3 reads CASSSGLDSNQPQHF. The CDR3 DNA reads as TGTGCCAGCAGTTCGGGGTTAGATAGCAATCAGCCCCAGCATTTT.

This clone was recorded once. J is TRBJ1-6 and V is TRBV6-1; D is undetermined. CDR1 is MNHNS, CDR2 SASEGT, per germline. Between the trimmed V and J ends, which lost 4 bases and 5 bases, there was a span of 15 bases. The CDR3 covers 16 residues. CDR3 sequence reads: CASSGGFGGNNSPLHF. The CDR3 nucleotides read TGTGCCAGCAGTGGCGGGTTCGGAGGCAATAATTCACCCCTCCACTTT.

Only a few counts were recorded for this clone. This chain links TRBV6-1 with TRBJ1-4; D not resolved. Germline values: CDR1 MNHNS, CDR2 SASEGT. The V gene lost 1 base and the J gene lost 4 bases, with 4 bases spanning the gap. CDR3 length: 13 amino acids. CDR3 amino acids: CASSEDHNEKLFF. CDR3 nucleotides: TGTGCCAGCAGTGAAGATCATAATGAAAAACTGTTTTTT.

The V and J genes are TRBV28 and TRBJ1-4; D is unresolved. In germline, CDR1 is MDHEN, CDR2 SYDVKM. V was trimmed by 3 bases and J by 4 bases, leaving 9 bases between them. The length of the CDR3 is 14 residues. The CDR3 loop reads CASSFAAFNEKLFF. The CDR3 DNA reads TGTGCCAGCAGTTTTGCAGCGTTTAATGAAAAACTGTTTTTT. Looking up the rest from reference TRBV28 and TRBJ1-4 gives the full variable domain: DVKVTQSSRYLVKRTGEKVFLECVQDMDHENMFWYRQDPGLGLRLIYFSYDVKMKEKGDIPEGYSVSREKKERFSLILESASTNQTSMYLCASSFAAFNEKLFFGSGTQLSVL.